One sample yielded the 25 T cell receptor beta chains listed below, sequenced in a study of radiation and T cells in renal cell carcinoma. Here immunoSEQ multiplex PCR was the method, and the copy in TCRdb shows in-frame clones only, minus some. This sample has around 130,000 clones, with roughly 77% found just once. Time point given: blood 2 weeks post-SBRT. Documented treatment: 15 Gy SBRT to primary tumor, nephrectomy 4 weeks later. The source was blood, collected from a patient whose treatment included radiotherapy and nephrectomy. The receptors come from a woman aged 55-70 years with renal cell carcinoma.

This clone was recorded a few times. CDR3 sequence reads: CASSLAGPRDTEAFF. CDR3 sequence (DNA): TGCGCCAGCAGCTTGGCCGGGCCCCGAGACACTGAAGCTTTCTTT. V gene TRBV5-1 combines with J gene TRBJ1-1; D not resolved. Germline assignment: CDR1 SGHRS and CDR2 YFSETQ. Trimming took off 0 bases at V and 3 bases at J, with 12 bases between the two ends. There are 15 residues in the CDR3.

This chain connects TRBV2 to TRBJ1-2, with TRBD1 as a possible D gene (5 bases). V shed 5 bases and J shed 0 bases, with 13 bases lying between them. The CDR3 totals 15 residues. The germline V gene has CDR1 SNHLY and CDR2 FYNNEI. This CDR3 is CASSKTGTANYGYTF. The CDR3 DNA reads TGTGCCAGCAGTAAAACCGGGACGGCTAACTATGGCTACACCTTC. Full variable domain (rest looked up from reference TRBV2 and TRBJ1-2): EPEVTQTPSHQVTQMGQEVILRCVPISNHLYFYWYRQILGQKVEFLVSFYNNEISEKSEIFDDQFSVERPDGSNFTLKIRSTKLEDSAMYFCASSKTGTANYGYTFGSGTRLTVV.

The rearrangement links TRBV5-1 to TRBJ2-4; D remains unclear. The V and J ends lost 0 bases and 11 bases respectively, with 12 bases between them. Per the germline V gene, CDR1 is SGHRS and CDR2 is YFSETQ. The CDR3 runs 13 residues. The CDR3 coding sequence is TGCGCCAGCAGCTTGGAGGTAGGCAGCGTTCAGTACTTC. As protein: CASSLEVGSVQYF.

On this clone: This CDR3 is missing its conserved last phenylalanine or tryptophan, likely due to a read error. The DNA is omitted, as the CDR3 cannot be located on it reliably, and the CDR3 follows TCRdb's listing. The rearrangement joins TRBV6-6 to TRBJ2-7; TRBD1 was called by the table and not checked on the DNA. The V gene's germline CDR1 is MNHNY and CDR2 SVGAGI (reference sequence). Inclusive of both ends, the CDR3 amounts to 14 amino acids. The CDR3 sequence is CASSYGTAPTIISL.

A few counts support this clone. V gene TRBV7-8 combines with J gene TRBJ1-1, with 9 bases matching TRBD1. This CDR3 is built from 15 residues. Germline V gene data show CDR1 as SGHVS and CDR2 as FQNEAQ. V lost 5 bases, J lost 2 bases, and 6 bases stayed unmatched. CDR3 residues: CASSHPGQGNTEAFF. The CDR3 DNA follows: TGTGCCAGCAGCCATCCGGGACAGGGTAACACTGAAGCTTTCTTT.

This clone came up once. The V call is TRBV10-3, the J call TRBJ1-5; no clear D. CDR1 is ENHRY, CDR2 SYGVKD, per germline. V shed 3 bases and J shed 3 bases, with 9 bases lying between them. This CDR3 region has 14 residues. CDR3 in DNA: TGTGCCATCAGTGAACGAATTGACAATCAGCCCCAGCATTTT. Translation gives CAISERIDNQPQHF.

The CDR3 loop reads CASSLVAGSNYGYTF. CDR3 bases: TGTGCCAGCAGCTTAGTCGCGGGGTCTAACTATGGCTACACCTTC. V is TRBV7-2 and J is TRBJ1-2; D unclear. There are 15 residues in the CDR3. V was cut by 1 base and J by 0 bases, with 9 bases left in between. CDR1 and CDR2 (germline): SGHTA, FQGNSA.

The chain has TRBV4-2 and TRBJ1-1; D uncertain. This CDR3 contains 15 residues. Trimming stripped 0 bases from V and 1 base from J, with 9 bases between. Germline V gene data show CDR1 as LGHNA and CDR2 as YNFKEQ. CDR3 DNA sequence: TGTGCCAGCAGCCAAGATATCTCAGGGAACACTGAAGCTTTCTTT. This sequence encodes CASSQDISGNTEAFF.

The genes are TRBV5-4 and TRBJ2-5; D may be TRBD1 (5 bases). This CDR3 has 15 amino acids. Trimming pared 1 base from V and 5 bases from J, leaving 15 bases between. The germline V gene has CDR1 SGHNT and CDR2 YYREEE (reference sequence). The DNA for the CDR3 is TGTGCCAGCAGCTTGAAAGGGGTGAACTGGGAGACCCAGTACTTC. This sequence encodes CASSLKGVNWETQYF.

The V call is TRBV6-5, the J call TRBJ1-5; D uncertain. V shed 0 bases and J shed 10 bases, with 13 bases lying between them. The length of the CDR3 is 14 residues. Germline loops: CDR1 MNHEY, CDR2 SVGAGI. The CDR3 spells CASSYSRVEDPQHF. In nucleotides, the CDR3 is TGTGCCAGCAGTTACTCGAGGGTGGAGGATCCCCAGCATTTT.

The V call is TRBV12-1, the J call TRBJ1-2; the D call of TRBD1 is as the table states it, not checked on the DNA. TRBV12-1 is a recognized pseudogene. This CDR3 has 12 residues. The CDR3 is CASSFGTPEPGF. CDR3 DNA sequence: TGTGCCAGCAGCTTCGGGACACCCGAACCAGGCTTC.

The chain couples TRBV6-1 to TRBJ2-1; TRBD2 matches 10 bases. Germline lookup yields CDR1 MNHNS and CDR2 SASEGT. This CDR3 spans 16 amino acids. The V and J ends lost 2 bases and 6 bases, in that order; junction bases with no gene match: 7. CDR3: CASSELPSGGGNEQFF. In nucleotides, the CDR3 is TGTGCCAGCAGTGAACTCCCTAGCGGGGGAGGCAATGAGCAGTTCTTC.

CDR3 loop: CASSVSPGAGPYGYTF. In DNA, the CDR3 is TGTGCCAGCAGCGTAAGTCCTGGGGCGGGGCCCTATGGCTACACCTTC. The J gene is TRBJ1-2, the V gene TRBV9; D might be TRBD1 (5 bases). Trimming shortened V by 1 base and J by 4 bases, and 17 bases separated the two germline ends. Germline CDR1 SGDLS, CDR2 YYNGEE. This CDR3 is built from 16 residues.

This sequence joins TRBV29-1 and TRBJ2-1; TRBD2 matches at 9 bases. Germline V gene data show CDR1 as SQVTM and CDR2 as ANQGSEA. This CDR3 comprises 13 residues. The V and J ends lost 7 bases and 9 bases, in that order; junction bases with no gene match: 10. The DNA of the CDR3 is TGCAGCGCCCTGACTAGCGGAGGTCTTGAGCAGTTCTTC. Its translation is CSALTSGGLEQFF.

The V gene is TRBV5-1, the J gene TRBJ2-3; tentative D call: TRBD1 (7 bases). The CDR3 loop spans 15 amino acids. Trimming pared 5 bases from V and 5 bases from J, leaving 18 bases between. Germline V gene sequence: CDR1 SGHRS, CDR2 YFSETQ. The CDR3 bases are TGCGCCAGCAGTTTCCAGGGGGGAGGCGGAGATACGCAGTATTTT. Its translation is CASSFQGGGGDTQYF.

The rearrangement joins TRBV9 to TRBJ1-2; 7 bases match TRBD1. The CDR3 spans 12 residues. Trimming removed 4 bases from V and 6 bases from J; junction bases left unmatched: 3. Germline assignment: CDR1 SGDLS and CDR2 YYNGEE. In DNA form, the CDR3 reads TGTGCCAGCAGCCAACAGGGGAATGGCTACACCTTC. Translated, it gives CASSQQGNGYTF.

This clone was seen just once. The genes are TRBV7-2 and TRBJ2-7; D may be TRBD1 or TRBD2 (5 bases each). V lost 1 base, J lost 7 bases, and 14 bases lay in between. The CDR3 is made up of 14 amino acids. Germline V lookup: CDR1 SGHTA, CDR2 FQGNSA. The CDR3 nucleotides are TGTGCCAGCAGCTTAGACTACCGGGACGGGGAGCAGTACTTC. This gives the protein CASSLDYRDGEQYF.

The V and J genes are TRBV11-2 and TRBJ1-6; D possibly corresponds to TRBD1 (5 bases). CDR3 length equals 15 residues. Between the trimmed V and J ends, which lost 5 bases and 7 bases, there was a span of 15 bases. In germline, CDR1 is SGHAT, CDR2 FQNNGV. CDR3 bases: TGTGCCAGCAGCCCTCAGGGACCGTTAAATTCACCCCTCCACTTT. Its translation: CASSPQGPLNSPLHF.

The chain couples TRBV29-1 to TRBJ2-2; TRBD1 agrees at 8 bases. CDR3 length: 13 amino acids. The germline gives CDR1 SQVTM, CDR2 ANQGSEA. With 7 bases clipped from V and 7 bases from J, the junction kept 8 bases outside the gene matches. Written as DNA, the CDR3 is TGCAGCGCCGCCCAGGGGGCTGGCGGGGAGCTGTTTTTT. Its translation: CSAAQGAGGELFF.

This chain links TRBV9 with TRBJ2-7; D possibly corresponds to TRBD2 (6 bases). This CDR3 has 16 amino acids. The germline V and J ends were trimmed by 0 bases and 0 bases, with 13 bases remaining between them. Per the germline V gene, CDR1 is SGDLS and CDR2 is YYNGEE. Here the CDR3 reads CASSVGAGQNSYEQYF. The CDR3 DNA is TGTGCCAGCAGCGTAGGAGCGGGCCAGAACTCCTACGAGCAGTACTTC.

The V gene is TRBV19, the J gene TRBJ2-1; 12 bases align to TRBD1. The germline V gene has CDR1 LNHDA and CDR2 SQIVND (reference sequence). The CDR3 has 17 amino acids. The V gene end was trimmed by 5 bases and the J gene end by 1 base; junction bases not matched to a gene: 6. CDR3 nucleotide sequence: TGTGCCAGTAGTTTGGGGACAGGGGGCCGGTCCTACAATGAGCAGTTCTTC. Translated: CASSLGTGGRSYNEQFF.

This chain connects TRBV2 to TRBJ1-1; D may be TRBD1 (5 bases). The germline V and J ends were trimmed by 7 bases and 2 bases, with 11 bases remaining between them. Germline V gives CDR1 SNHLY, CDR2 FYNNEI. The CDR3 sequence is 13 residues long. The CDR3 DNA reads TGTGCCAGCATCCGAGGGGTCAACACTGAAGCTTTCTTT. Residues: CASIRGVNTEAFF.

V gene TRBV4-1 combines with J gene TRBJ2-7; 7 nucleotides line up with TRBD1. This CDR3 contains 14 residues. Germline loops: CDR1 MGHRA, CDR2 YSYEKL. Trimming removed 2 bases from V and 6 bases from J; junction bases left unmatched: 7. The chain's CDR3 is CASSQLRTGSEQYF. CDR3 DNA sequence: TGCGCCAGCAGCCAATTGCGGACAGGTAGCGAGCAGTACTTC.

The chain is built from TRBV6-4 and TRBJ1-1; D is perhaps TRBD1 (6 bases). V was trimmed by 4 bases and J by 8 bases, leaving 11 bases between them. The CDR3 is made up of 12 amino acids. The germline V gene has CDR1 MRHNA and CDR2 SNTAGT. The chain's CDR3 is CASSAEGGEAFF. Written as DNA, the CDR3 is TGTGCCAGCAGTGCCGAGGGGGGGGAAGCTTTCTTT.

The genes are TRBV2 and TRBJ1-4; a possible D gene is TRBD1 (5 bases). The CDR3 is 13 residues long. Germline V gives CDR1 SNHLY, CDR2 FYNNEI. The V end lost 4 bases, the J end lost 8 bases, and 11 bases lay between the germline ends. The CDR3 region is CASSGQGREKLFF. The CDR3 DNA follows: TGTGCCAGCAGTGGGCAGGGCAGAGAAAAACTGTTTTTT.